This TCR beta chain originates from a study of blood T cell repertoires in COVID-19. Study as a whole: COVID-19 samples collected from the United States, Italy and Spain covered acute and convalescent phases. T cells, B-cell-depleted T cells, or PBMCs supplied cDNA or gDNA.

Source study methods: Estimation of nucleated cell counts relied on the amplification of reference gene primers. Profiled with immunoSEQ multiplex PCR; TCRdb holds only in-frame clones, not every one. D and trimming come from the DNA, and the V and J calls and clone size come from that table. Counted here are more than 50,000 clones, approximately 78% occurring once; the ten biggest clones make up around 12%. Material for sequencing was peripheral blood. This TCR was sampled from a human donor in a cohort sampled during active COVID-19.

The CDR3 reads CASSPTPGQGSEAFF. The CDR3 nucleotides read TGCGCCAGCAGCCCAACTCCGGGACAGGGAAGTGAAGCTTTCTTT. V is TRBV5-1 and J is TRBJ1-1; 9 positions match TRBD1. The ends lost 4 bases at V and 7 bases at J; junction bases unmatched: 11. Germline V gene sequence: CDR1 SGHRS, CDR2 YFSETQ. The CDR3 has 15 residues. The variable domain in full, completed from reference TRBV5-1 and TRBJ1-1, reads KAGVTQTPRYLIKTRGQQVTLSCSPISGHRSVSWYQQTPGQGLQFLFEYFSETQRNKGNFPGRFSGRQFSNSRSEMNVSTLELGDSALYLCASSPTPGQGSEAFFGQGTRLTVV.